One and the same sample provided the 9 T cell receptor beta chains below, sequenced in a study of OX40 agonist ivuxolimab in advanced cancers. The protocol was immunoSEQ multiplex PCR, while the TCRdb copy is restricted to in-frame clones and leaves out a portion. This table has tens of thousands of clones, around 90% appearing once. The sequenced sample was CD4+ or CD8+ T cells sorted from blood, obtained in a trial of the OX40 agonist ivuxolimab. These receptors were collected from an adult with an advanced solid tumor such as melanoma, head and neck, liver or kidney cancer.

The chain couples TRBV28 to TRBJ2-7, with D possibly TRBD1 on 6 matching bases. Germline CDR1 is MDHEN and CDR2 is SYDVKM. The CDR3 contains 14 residues. V lost 2 bases to trimming and J lost 5 bases, with 13 bases between them. The CDR3 coding sequence is TGTGCCAGCAGTTTAATCGAAACAGGGAACGAGCAGTACTTC. It specifies CASSLIETGNEQYF. The variable domain in full, with the rest retrieved from reference TRBV28 and TRBJ2-7, is DVKVTQSSRYLVKRTGEKVFLECVQDMDHENMFWYRQDPGLGLRLIYFSYDVKMKEKGDIPEGYSVSREKKERFSLILESASTNQTSMYLCASSLIETGNEQYFGPGTRLTVT.

The rearrangement joins TRBV28 to TRBJ1-2; the D is unclear. The V gene lost 5 bases and the J gene lost 4 bases, with 11 bases spanning the gap. CDR1 and CDR2 from the germline V gene are MDHEN and SYDVKM. The CDR3 has 13 residues. CDR3 sequence reads: CASSPGPSYGYTF. CDR3 bases: TGTGCCAGCAGTCCTGGGCCGAGCTATGGCTACACCTTC.

The chain uses TRBV7-9 and TRBJ1-6, with 7 positions matching TRBD1. Germline loops: CDR1 SEHNR, CDR2 FQNEAQ (reference sequence). Trimming at V came to 5 bases and at J to 10 bases, leaving 14 bases not matched to a gene. This CDR3 contains 16 residues. CDR3 coding DNA: TGTGCCAGCAGCCCCTCAGGTGGGGACAGTAGGTCACCCCTCCACTTT. Amino acid sequence: CASSPSGGDSRSPLHF.

J is TRBJ1-2 and V is TRBV5-4, with a tentative D call TRBD1 (6 bases). V was pared by 3 bases and J by 8 bases, with 14 bases between. The CDR3 is 13 residues long. The germline CDR1 and CDR2 sequences are SGHNT and YYREEE (reference sequence). This chain's CDR3 is CASSSSTGDGYTF. Written as DNA, the CDR3 is TGTGCCAGCAGCTCCTCGACAGGCGACGGCTACACCTTC.

The rearrangement links TRBV5-1 to TRBJ2-3; possibly TRBD2 for D (5 bases). Germline values: CDR1 SGHRS, CDR2 YFSETQ. V dropped 0 bases and J dropped 0 bases, with 11 bases sitting between them. The CDR3 sequence is 16 residues long. The CDR3 spells CASSLEGAGSTDTQYF. The CDR3 DNA reads as TGCGCCAGCAGCTTGGAAGGCGCGGGCAGCACAGATACGCAGTATTTT.

The chain joins TRBV7-6 to TRBJ1-2; unclear D gene. With 2 bases removed from V and 4 bases from J, the gap between germline ends came to 11 bases. The CDR3 length is 14 residues. CDR1 is SGHVS, CDR2 FNYEAQ, per germline. The CDR3: CASSLRGGSYGYTF. CDR3 nucleotides: TGTGCCAGCAGCTTAAGAGGAGGGAGCTATGGCTACACCTTC.

The chain carries TRBV7-2 and TRBJ1-3; D perhaps matches TRBD1 (6 bases). The CDR3 is made up of 12 amino acids. CDR1 and CDR2 (germline): SGHTA, FQGNSA. The germline V and J ends were trimmed by 1 base and 11 bases, with 9 bases remaining between them. The CDR3 DNA is TGTGCCAGCAGCTTAGAGGCAGGGGCCATATATTTT. Protein sequence: CASSLEAGAIYF.

The rearrangement joins TRBV27 to TRBJ2-3; 9 nucleotides match TRBD1. The J segment lost 6 bases and the V segment lost 3 bases, leaving 4 bases of the junction unmatched. The CDR3 is 14 residues long. In germline, CDR1 is MNHEY, CDR2 SMNVEV (reference sequence). This chain's CDR3 is CASSLRTGADTQYF. The CDR3 nucleotides read TGTGCCAGCAGTTTGCGGACAGGGGCTGATACGCAGTATTTT.

V gene TRBV19 combines with J gene TRBJ2-7; TRBD2 aligns across 8 bases. The germline gives CDR1 LNHDA, CDR2 SQIVND (reference sequence). This CDR3 has 13 amino acids. The J segment lost 6 bases and the V segment lost 4 bases, leaving 5 bases of the junction unmatched. The CDR3: CASSTQAGGEQYF. The CDR3 DNA is TGTGCCAGTAGTACACAGGCGGGAGGCGAGCAGTACTTC.